This T cell receptor beta chain was profiled in a study of beta chain features in type 1 diabetes. Study-wide context: Across the samples, approximately 98,000,000 sorted cells were examined in total.

The investigators reverse transcribed all of the isolated RNA, so they sequenced expressed TCRB transcripts. An average of roughly 4 million reads was obtained for naive, central memory and regulatory T cell samples. TCRdb's copy holds only in-frame clones and misses some; the assay was immunoSEQ multiplex PCR. The data contain 200,000 to 250,000 clones, 7.5% to 10% of them singletons. This clone was picked up many times. Its antigen is unidentified. There are 14 residues in the CDR3. CDR1 and CDR2 (germline): SQVTM, ANQGSEA. V lost 3 bases to trimming and J lost 3 bases, with 11 bases between them. Study outcomes and limitations: Shorter TCRB CDR3s, moderately but significantly so, were found in Type 1 diabetes patients in all four CD4+ subsets. For patients, the naive, central memory and Treg TCRB repertoires appeared more alike than for healthy donors.

The sequence was obtained from a woman under 30 in good health. V gene TRBV29-1 combines with J gene TRBJ2-2; D might be TRBD1 (7 bases). The sequenced sample was naive CD4+ T cells from blood. The CDR3 is CSVEQGGDTGELFF. In DNA form, the CDR3 reads TGCAGCGTTGAGCAGGGGGGCGACACCGGGGAGCTGTTTTTT.